The 28 T cell receptor beta chains in this list originate from one sample, sequenced in a study of blood T cell repertoires in COVID-19. Produced via immunoSEQ multiplex PCR; TCRdb's table is partial and in-frame only. Seen here are some 500,000 clones, approximately 90% observed once, and the top ten hold over 1.5%. The sample consisted of PBMCs or T cells enriched from blood (not recorded which). The receptors were sampled from a woman between 40 and 50 years old who had recovered from COVID-19.

V and J are TRBV6-5 and TRBJ1-5; TRBD1 is a possible D gene (5 bases). There are 14 residues in the CDR3. Trimming cost V 5 bases and J 1 base, with 9 bases left between them. CDR1 is MNHEY and CDR2 is SVGAGI in the germline V gene. CDR3 in DNA: TGTGCCAGCAGTAATAGGGGAAGCAATCAGCCCCAGCATTTT. It translates to CASSNRGSNQPQHF.

The V call is TRBV18, the J call TRBJ2-4; 8 nucleotides align to TRBD2. Germline V gene lookup returns CDR1 KGHSH and CDR2 LQKENI. The CDR3 has 12 amino acids. V lost 6 bases to trimming and J lost 5 bases; unmatched junction nucleotides: 0. The CDR3 DNA is TGTGCCAGCTCTAGCGGGGAAAACATTCAGTACTTC. The encoded protein is CASSSGENIQYF. Full variable domain (remainder filled in from reference TRBV18 and TRBJ2-4): NAGVMQNPRHLVRRRGQEARLRCSPMKGHSHVYWYRQLPEEGLKFMVYLQKENIIDESGMPKERFSAEFPKEGPSILRIQQVVRGDSAAYFCASSSGENIQYFGAGTRLSVL.

The chain links TRBV4-1 to TRBJ1-3, with D possibly being TRBD1 (5 bases). CDR1 is MGHRA and CDR2 is YSYEKL in the germline V gene. The V gene lost 3 bases and the J gene lost 0 bases, with 12 bases spanning the gap. The CDR3 consists of 16 residues. The CDR3 loop reads CASSQVQASSGNTIYF. The CDR3 bases are TGCGCCAGCAGCCAGGTACAGGCAAGCTCTGGAAACACCATATATTTT.

The chain employs TRBV5-1 and TRBJ2-5, with TRBD1 identical over 11 bases. With V trimmed by 0 bases and J by 5 bases, 6 bases remained unmatched. CDR1 is SGHRS, CDR2 YFSETQ, per germline. CDR3 size: 16 residues. CDR3 loop: CASSLVGQGAWETQYF. CDR3 coding DNA: TGCGCCAGCAGCTTGGTCGGACAGGGGGCTTGGGAGACCCAGTACTTC.

The V and J genes are TRBV29-1 and TRBJ1-2, with D possibly TRBD1 on 6 matching bases. This CDR3 is built from 13 residues. The germline V gene encodes CDR1 SQVTM and CDR2 ANQGSEA. V lost 2 bases and J 4 bases, leaving 11 bases between the germline ends. CDR3 coding DNA: TGCAGCGTTGAAAAGGGACATCGCTATGGCTACACCTTC. It codes for CSVEKGHRYGYTF.

The chain joins TRBV21-1 to TRBJ2-7; the table calls TRBD1, which could not be checked here. TRBV21-1 is reported as a pseudogene. The CDR3 totals 14 residues. The CDR3: CASRDRVFAYEQYF. In nucleotides, the CDR3 is TGTGCCAGCAGGGACAGGGTGTTCGCCTACGAGCAGTACTTC.

The J gene is TRBJ1-5, the V gene TRBV2, with 8 bases lining up with TRBD1. The CDR3 runs 15 residues. The V segment lost 0 bases and the J segment 6 bases; nucleotides outside the gene matches: 4. The germline CDR1 and CDR2 sequences are SNHLY and FYNNEI. CDR3 DNA sequence: TGTGCCAGCAGTGAAGCCAGGGGGCTTGGTCAGCCCCAGCATTTT. This encodes CASSEARGLGQPQHF.

V gene TRBV7-2 combines with J gene TRBJ1-5; D possibly corresponds to TRBD1 (6 bases). Per germline, CDR1 SGHTA and CDR2 FQGNSA. The CDR3 contains 13 residues. V shed 1 base and J shed 7 bases, with 8 bases lying between them. The CDR3 nucleotides are TGTGCCAGCAGCTTAGACAGGGAACAGCCCCAGCATTTT. Amino acid sequence: CASSLDREQPQHF.

The genes are TRBV7-4 and TRBJ1-6; no firm D call. The V gene's germline CDR1 is SGHVT and CDR2 SQSDAQ. V was trimmed by 9 bases and J by 4 bases, leaving 16 bases between them. This CDR3 is built from 15 residues. The CDR3: CASPSWRSYNSPLHF. In DNA form, the CDR3 reads TGTGCCAGTCCCTCGTGGAGAAGTTATAATTCACCCCTCCACTTT. Combining the CDR3 with reference TRBV7-4 and TRBJ1-6 gives the whole variable domain GAGVSQSPRYKVAKRGRDVALRCDSISGHVTLYWYRQTLGQGSEVLTYSQSDAQRDKSGRPSGRFSAERPERSVSTLKIQRTEQGDSAVYLCASPSWRSYNSPLHFGNGTRLTVT.

The gene calls are TRBV29-1 and TRBJ1-1; 8 bases agree with TRBD1. There are 12 residues in the CDR3. Trimming cost V 7 bases and J 7 bases; bases outside gene matches: 8. The germline CDR1 and CDR2 sequences are SQVTM and ANQGSEA. This CDR3 is CSGTGPELEAFF. The CDR3 bases are TGCAGCGGGACAGGGCCGGAGCTTGAAGCTTTCTTT.

This clone was seen once. The chain carries TRBV4-3 and TRBJ2-3, with 8 bases fitting TRBD2. V lost 4 bases to trimming and J lost 0 bases; unmatched junction nucleotides: 18. This CDR3 has 20 residues. Germline V gene lookup returns CDR1 LGHNA and CDR2 YSLEER. The CDR3 loop reads CASSLPGLVLANVSTDTQYF. The CDR3 DNA sequence: TGCGCCAGCAGCCTCCCGGGACTAGTGCTTGCCAATGTTAGCACAGATACGCAGTATTTT.

This chain uses TRBV12-3 or TRBV12-4 with TRBJ1-1; TRBD1 matches 8 bases. With V trimmed by 6 bases and J by 0 bases, 0 bases remained unmatched. This CDR3 comprises 13 residues. CDR3 in DNA: TGTGCCAGCAGGGGACAGGTGAACACTGAAGCTTTCTTT. Protein product: CASRGQVNTEAFF.

CDR3 loop: CASSKQQGLGFGANVLTF. CDR3 sequence (DNA): TGTGCCAGCTCAAAACAACAGGGGTTGGGGTTTGGGGCCAACGTCCTGACTTTC. The J gene is TRBJ2-6, the V gene TRBV14; 7 bases agree with TRBD1. Germline V CDR1 and CDR2: SGHDN, FVKESK. This CDR3 region has 18 residues. Trimming took 8 bases from V and 3 from J; bases not matched to a gene: 16.

A single count supports this clone. This chain joins TRBV7-2 and TRBJ1-1; 8 bases line up with TRBD1. The CDR3 has 14 amino acids. CDR1 SGHTA and CDR2 FQGNSA come from the germline V gene. With 5 bases clipped from V and 5 bases from J, the junction kept 7 bases outside the gene matches. This chain's CDR3 is CASSPRTGRTEAFF. The CDR3 bases are TGTGCCAGCAGCCCCCGGACAGGGAGGACTGAAGCTTTCTTT.

The chain has TRBV7-6 and TRBJ1-5; 10 bases line up with TRBD1. CDR3 length: 15 residues. Trimming removed 5 bases from V and 7 bases from J; junction bases left unmatched: 8. Germline CDR1 is SGHVS and CDR2 is FNYEAQ. CDR3 sequence reads: CASSPQTGGGQPQHF. In DNA form, the CDR3 reads TGTGCCAGCAGCCCACAGACAGGGGGCGGCCAGCCCCAGCATTTT.

Note on this clone: Distinct nucleotide sequences in the sample also encode this CDR3. The chain is built from TRBV18 and TRBJ1-5; TRBD1 is a possible D gene (5 bases). The ends were cut back, 2 bases at V and 7 bases at J, with 9 bases in the middle. The CDR3 has 13 amino acids. CDR1 KGHSH and CDR2 LQKENI come from the germline V gene. The CDR3 loop reads CASSPGRGQPQHF. DNA for the CDR3: TGTGCCAGCTCACCAGGGCGGGGGCAGCCCCAGCATTTT. The full variable domain, in which reference TRBV18 and TRBJ1-5 provide the parts outside the CDR3, is NAGVMQNPRHLVRRRGQEARLRCSPMKGHSHVYWYRQLPEEGLKFMVYLQKENIIDESGMPKERFSAEFPKEGPSILRIQQVVRGDSAAYFCASSPGRGQPQHFGDGTRLSIL.

The chain recombines TRBV2 with TRBJ2-7, with 10 nucleotides matching TRBD1. CDR3 length: 14 residues. Germline CDR1 and CDR2: SNHLY and FYNNEI. J gave up 5 bases and V 5 bases, and 6 bases lay outside the gene matches. DNA for the CDR3: TGTGCCAGCAGTATCCGGGACAGGGGCCACGAGCAGTACTTC. It encodes CASSIRDRGHEQYF.

The DNA of the CDR3 is TGTGCCAGCAGACCAGTTATGGGAGATGAGCAGTTCTTC. It encodes CASRPVMGDEQFF. The rearrangement links TRBV27 to TRBJ2-1; D perhaps matches TRBD2 (5 bases). The CDR3 totals 13 residues. The V gene lost 6 bases and the J gene lost 8 bases, with 14 bases spanning the gap. CDR1 MNHEY and CDR2 SMNVEV come from the germline V gene (reference sequence).

This chain connects TRBV18 to TRBJ1-2, with D unresolved. Germline V CDR1 and CDR2: KGHSH, LQKENI. Trimming took off 0 bases at V and 4 bases at J, with 12 bases between the two ends. The CDR3 runs 15 residues. The CDR3 loop is CASSPPAGDGYGYTF. Written as DNA, the CDR3 is TGTGCCAGCTCACCACCGGCCGGGGATGGCTATGGCTACACCTTC.

V is TRBV7-6 and J is TRBJ2-1; D may be TRBD2 (5 bases). The CDR3 loop spans 11 amino acids. The V and J ends lost 4 bases and 9 bases respectively, with 7 bases between them. Looked up from germline, CDR1 is SGHVS and CDR2 is FNYEAQ. The CDR3 nucleotides are TGTGCCAGCAGCTCCGGGATTGAGCAGTTCTTC. Its protein product is CASSSGIEQFF.

The rearrangement links TRBV5-4 to TRBJ2-3; 7 bases align to TRBD2. After removal of 1 base from V and 5 bases from J, the junction contained 4 bases not matched to a gene. CDR1 and CDR2 (germline): SGHNT, YYREEE (reference sequence). CDR3 size: 14 residues. This CDR3 reads CASSLRTRGDTQYF. In DNA form, the CDR3 reads TGTGCCAGCAGCTTGAGGACTAGGGGAGATACGCAGTATTTT.

The count of this clone is one. The rearrangement links TRBV7-2 to TRBJ1-5; D uncertain. Germline values: CDR1 SGHTA, CDR2 FQGNSA. Trimming stripped 4 bases from V and 11 bases from J, with 18 bases between. The CDR3 length is 14 residues. CDR3 coding DNA: TGTGCCAGCAGCTCTCTGGCGGAATCAGCGGCCCAGCATTTT. Its protein product is CASSSLAESAAQHF.

This clone appeared once. The V call is TRBV11-3, the J call TRBJ1-3; 7 nucleotides line up with TRBD1. The CDR3 runs to 14 residues. Germline V gene sequence: CDR1 SGHNT, CDR2 YENEEA. V gave up 5 bases and J gave up 9 bases; unmatched junction bases: 10. CDR3 coding DNA: TGTGCCAGCAGCATCGGGACAGTTGCCGGCACCATATATTTT. This gives the protein CASSIGTVAGTIYF.

The gene calls are TRBV4-1 and TRBJ1-1; D unresolved. Germline V gene sequence: CDR1 MGHRA, CDR2 YSYEKL. The CDR3 totals 17 residues. Trimming stripped 3 bases from V and 0 bases from J, with 17 bases between. The CDR3 region has the DNA TGCGCCAGCAGCCAGGTGGGCGTCACGCTGATGAACACTGAAGCTTTCTTT. As protein: CASSQVGVTLMNTEAFF.

The gene calls are TRBV5-5 and TRBJ2-3; D is undetermined. The CDR3 length is 15 residues. V shed 2 bases and J shed 3 bases, with 13 bases lying between them. CDR1 and CDR2 from the germline V gene are SGHKS and YYEKEE (reference sequence). The CDR3 DNA follows: TGTGCCAGCAGCTTTTCTACAGTAGTGACAGATACGCAGTATTTT. This sequence encodes CASSFSTVVTDTQYF.

For the CDR3, the DNA is TGCACCACCCGGACAGGCCGCCGGGGCACTGAAGCTTTCTTT. Protein: CTTRTGRRGTEAFF. The rearrangement uses TRBV1 and TRBJ1-1; TRBD1 was called by the table and not checked on the DNA. TRBV1 represents a pseudogene. CDR3 size: 14 residues.

The chain has TRBV7-2 and TRBJ2-7; 7 nucleotides agree with TRBD1. The CDR3 runs to 17 residues. V lost 5 bases, J lost 2 bases, and 15 bases stayed unmatched. Germline CDR1 SGHTA, CDR2 FQGNSA. CDR3 coding DNA: TGTGCCAGCAGCATCAGATGGGCTGGGGACAGCGCCTACGAGCAGTACTTC. Its protein is CASSIRWAGDSAYEQYF.

The J gene is TRBJ2-1, the V gene TRBV25-1, with D hard to call. The V end lost 2 bases, the J end lost 7 bases, and 9 bases lay between the germline ends. Germline loops: CDR1 MGHDK, CDR2 SYGVNS. The CDR3 runs to 13 residues. The CDR3 region has the DNA TGTGCCAGCAGTGAAACCAGCAGGAATGAGCAGTTCTTC. It codes for CASSETSRNEQFF.